The following is a T cell receptor (beta chain) sequence with its context. The sample belongs to a study of blood T cell repertoires in COVID-19. Trimming at V came to 1 base and at J to 3 bases, leaving 3 bases not matched to a gene. CDR1 MGHRA and CDR2 YSYEKL come from the germline V gene. CDR3 size: 14 residues. The data were produced by immunoSEQ multiplex PCR, yet TCRdb's version contains in-frame clones alone and is incomplete. The sample lists roughly 120,000 clones, about nine tenths occurring once. V usage is TRBV4-1 and J usage is TRBJ2-7; TRBD1 agrees at 7 bases. The sample taken for sequencing was peripheral blood. The sequence was obtained from a man aged 70 or older who had recovered from COVID-19. Written as DNA, the CDR3 is TGCGCCAGCAGCCAAGGAGGGGGCTTCTACGAGCAGTACTTC. Protein: CASSQGGGFYEQYF.